Below are 12 T cell receptor beta chains sequenced from a single sample in a study of T cell changes during pregnancy in multiple sclerosis. Some clones are missing from TCRdb's copy, which holds only in-frame ones; the method was immunoSEQ multiplex PCR. The sample holds about 45,000 clones, around 96% seen once. Source: peripheral blood, taken in the second trimester of pregnancy. These receptors were obtained from a female donor with multiple sclerosis, enrolled in a pregnancy study.

The chain uses TRBV7-6 and TRBJ1-1, with D possibly matching TRBD1 (6 bases). CDR1 and CDR2 from the germline V gene are SGHVS and FNYEAQ. V shed 5 bases and J shed 5 bases, with 15 bases lying between them. The CDR3 extends over 14 amino acids. The DNA of the CDR3 is TGTGCCAGCAGCACCGACGGGGGGCTGACTGAAGCTTTCTTT. Protein: CASSTDGGLTEAFF.

The chain combines TRBV28 with TRBJ2-7; a possible D gene is TRBD1 (6 bases). This CDR3 spans 16 amino acids. Germline V CDR1 and CDR2: MDHEN, SYDVKM. The V end was cut by 5 bases, the J end by 6 bases, with 23 bases between. CDR3 in amino acids: CASSLTPTGPKGEQYF. CDR3 DNA: TGTGCCAGCAGTCTCACCCCGACAGGTCCGAAGGGCGAGCAGTACTTC.

The genes are TRBV28 and TRBJ2-1; 7 positions agree with TRBD2. CDR1 MDHEN and CDR2 SYDVKM come from the germline V gene. V dropped 8 bases and J dropped 2; count of bases not matched to a gene: 0. This CDR3 is 12 amino acids long. This chain's CDR3 is CASGRAYNEQFF. CDR3 bases: TGTGCCAGCGGGAGGGCCTACAATGAGCAGTTCTTC.

This chain connects TRBV7-8 to TRBJ2-7; TRBD1 aligns across 9 bases. CDR1 and CDR2 (germline): SGHVS, FQNEAQ. The CDR3 covers 18 residues. J lost 1 base, V lost 3 bases, and 13 bases had no gene match. The CDR3 region has the DNA TGTGCCAGCAGCTTGCGTGCACTAGGGACAGGGCAGTCCTACGAGCAGTACTTC. Residues: CASSLRALGTGQSYEQYF.

This rearrangement joins TRBV5-1 to TRBJ1-1; 10 bases match TRBD1. There are 14 residues in the CDR3. V shed 4 bases, J shed 2 bases, and the junction held 2 bases outside the gene matches. Looked up from germline, CDR1 is SGHRS and CDR2 is YFSETQ. CDR3 nucleotides: TGCGCCAGCAGCGGGACAGGGGATAACACTGAAGCTTTCTTT. Translated, it gives CASSGTGDNTEAFF.

The rearrangement joins TRBV2 to TRBJ2-7; 12 bases are a match to TRBD2. Germline assignment: CDR1 SNHLY and CDR2 FYNNEI. This CDR3 region has 15 residues. J lost 3 bases, V lost 5 bases, and 5 bases had no gene match. In nucleotides, the CDR3 is TGTGCCAGCAGTCGACTAGCGGGAGAGAACTACGAGCAGTACTTC. This codes for CASSRLAGENYEQYF.

The DNA of the CDR3 is TGTGCCAGCAGTGGACTAGCGGGGGGCCCCGGTTTCTTC. Protein sequence: CASSGLAGGPGFF. The gene calls are TRBV2 and TRBJ2-1, with 13 nucleotides matching TRBD2. Trimming cost V 4 bases and J 16 bases; bases outside gene matches: 7. The CDR3 spans 13 residues. Germline loops: CDR1 SNHLY, CDR2 FYNNEI. Based on the CDR3 plus reference TRBV2 and TRBJ2-1, the full variable domain is EPEVTQTPSHQVTQMGQEVILRCVPISNHLYFYWYRQILGQKVEFLVSFYNNEISEKSEIFDDQFSVERPDGSNFTLKIRSTKLEDSAMYFCASSGLAGGPGFFGPGTRLTVL.

This clone was detected a few times. This sequence joins TRBV27 and TRBJ1-2; D call uncertain. The CDR3 runs 13 residues. Looked up from germline, CDR1 is MNHEY and CDR2 is SMNVEV (reference sequence). V was trimmed by 4 bases and J by 3 bases, leaving 9 bases between them. This CDR3 reads CASSSGKHYGYTF. The CDR3 DNA follows: TGTGCCAGCAGTTCGGGGAAGCACTATGGCTACACCTTC.

This chain connects TRBV4-1 to TRBJ2-7, with TRBD1 matching over 8 bases. There are 15 residues in the CDR3. J gave up 2 bases and V 4 bases, and 7 bases lay outside the gene matches. Germline V gene lookup returns CDR1 MGHRA and CDR2 YSYEKL. The CDR3 region is CASSPRQGRTYEQYF. CDR3 in DNA: TGCGCCAGCAGCCCACGACAGGGGCGGACCTACGAGCAGTACTTC.

The chain is built from TRBV4-1 and TRBJ1-4; no reliable D call. Deletions cut 1 base from V and 2 bases from J, with 5 bases between. Looked up from germline, CDR1 is MGHRA and CDR2 is YSYEKL. This CDR3 contains 14 residues. CDR3 sequence: CASSQGGTNEKLFF. CDR3 bases: TGCGCCAGCAGCCAAGGAGGGACTAATGAAAAACTGTTTTTT.

This chain links TRBV9 with TRBJ2-2; TRBD1 might be the D (5 bases). Germline V gene lookup returns CDR1 SGDLS and CDR2 YYNGEE. The CDR3 has 16 residues. V was trimmed by 2 bases and J by 1 base, leaving 12 bases between them. CDR3 amino acids: CASSVDRGENTGELFF. Here the CDR3 DNA reads TGTGCCAGCAGCGTCGATAGGGGCGAGAACACCGGGGAGCTGTTTTTT.

This clone was detected only once. The chain links TRBV29-1 to TRBJ2-7; 7 bases are shared with TRBD2. The V gene's germline CDR1 is SQVTM and CDR2 ANQGSEA. The CDR3 is 15 amino acids. V lost 5 bases, J lost 2 bases, and 12 bases stayed unmatched. The CDR3 loop is CSVRGGLEPTYEQYF. The CDR3 region has the DNA TGCAGCGTTCGAGGTGGACTAGAGCCAACCTACGAGCAGTACTTC.